The 15 T cell receptor beta chains below come from one sample, sequenced in a study of shared clonotypes between healthy human individuals (dated by TCRdb to about 2020). CD8 naive samples were CD45RO-negative cells positively selected for CCR7, giving a CD45RA+CCR7+ population that excluded TemRA cells. Library creation used the immunoSEQ multiplex PCR assay. TCRdb mirrors the immuneACCESS table, restricted to in-frame sequences. Some clones are absent from its copies; in checked studies, under half trace to an unresolved V gene, and the reason for the others is unknown. This sample lists 560,000 or so clones; 95% to 97% were detected once. The ten biggest clones cover 0.11% of the sample. The source material was naive CD8+ T cells sorted from blood. What this sample's cell subset or site label stands for: CD45RA+CCR7+. These receptors were taken from a woman aged 25 to 45 in good health.

This clone was detected many times. This sequence joins TRBV6-5 and TRBJ2-6; D is uncertain. Germline V gene lookup returns CDR1 MNHEY and CDR2 SVGAGI. This CDR3 has 16 amino acids. V was trimmed by 0 bases and J by 4 bases, leaving 10 bases between them. The CDR3 DNA reads TGTGCCAGCAGTTACTCCTTAGGGAAAGGGGCCAACGTCCTGACTTTC. Translated: CASSYSLGKGANVLTF.

The chain joins TRBV19 to TRBJ1-6; D unclear. Germline CDR1 is LNHDA and CDR2 is SQIVND (reference sequence). The CDR3 contains 12 residues. V shed 3 bases and J shed 7 bases, with 4 bases lying between them. The CDR3 spells CASSMGNSPLHF. The CDR3 coding sequence is TGTGCCAGTAGTATGGGAAATTCACCCCTCCACTTT.

This clone occurred once. This sequence joins TRBV13 and TRBJ2-2; D gene ambiguous. The CDR3 loop spans 14 amino acids. CDR1 PRHDT and CDR2 FYEKMQ come from the germline V gene (reference sequence). V was cut by 3 bases and J by 6 bases, with 11 bases left in between. The chain's CDR3 is CASSFHLMAGELFF. In DNA, the CDR3 is TGTGCCAGCAGCTTCCACCTAATGGCCGGGGAGCTGTTTTTT.

This rearrangement joins TRBV19 to TRBJ1-3; 7 positions match TRBD1. Trimming removed 7 bases from V and 5 bases from J; junction bases left unmatched: 8. This CDR3 has 14 amino acids. CDR1 LNHDA and CDR2 SQIVND come from the germline V gene (reference sequence). Written as DNA, the CDR3 is TGTGCCAGTAACGCCGGGACAGTTCGAAACACCATATATTTT. This translates into CASNAGTVRNTIYF.

The V gene is TRBV6-6, the J gene TRBJ2-7, with 8 positions matching TRBD1. Germline V gives CDR1 MNHNY, CDR2 SVGAGI (reference sequence). This CDR3 comprises 15 residues. Trimming took 0 bases from V and 6 from J; bases not matched to a gene: 7. In nucleotides, the CDR3 is TGTGCCAGCAGTTACTCGCGAATCGGACAGGGCGAGCAGTACTTC. It is translated as CASSYSRIGQGEQYF.

J is TRBJ2-3 and V is TRBV4-1, with 7 bases that match TRBD2. Germline V gives CDR1 MGHRA, CDR2 YSYEKL. V lost 2 bases, J lost 6 bases, and 5 bases stayed unmatched. There are 14 residues in the CDR3. The CDR3 sequence is CASSQQGTIDTQYF. CDR3 bases: TGCGCCAGCAGCCAACAAGGGACTATCGATACGCAGTATTTT.

J is TRBJ1-1 and V is TRBV28; unclear D gene. The ends were cut back, 3 bases at V and 12 bases at J, with 17 bases in the middle. The CDR3 is 13 residues long. Germline CDR1 is MDHEN and CDR2 is SYDVKM. CDR3 in amino acids: CASSFLGRSPPFF. The CDR3 nucleotides read TGTGCCAGCAGTTTCCTGGGGAGGTCCCCTCCTTTCTTT.

The chain couples TRBV19 to TRBJ2-3; the D call may be TRBD1 or TRBD2 (5 bases each). This CDR3 has 14 amino acids. V lost 7 bases and J 2 bases, leaving 13 bases between the germline ends. The germline V gene has CDR1 LNHDA and CDR2 SQIVND (reference sequence). The CDR3 is CASKGPDSTDTQYF. CDR3 coding DNA: TGTGCCAGTAAGGGACCTGATTCCACAGATACGCAGTATTTT. The whole variable domain, filled in from reference TRBV19 and TRBJ2-3, reads DGGITQSPKYLFRKEGQNVTLSCEQNLNHDAMYWYRQDPGQGLRLIYYSQIVNDFQKGDIAEGYSVSREKKESFPLTVTSAQKNPTAFYLCASKGPDSTDTQYFGPGTRLTVL.

V is TRBV5-4 and J is TRBJ2-2, with no clear D. Looked up from germline, CDR1 is SGHNT and CDR2 is YYREEE (reference sequence). The CDR3 length is 12 residues. V dropped 6 bases and J dropped 8 bases, with 11 bases sitting between them. CDR3 in amino acids: CASTSNRGELFF. CDR3 bases: TGTGCCAGCACCTCCAATAGGGGGGAGCTGTTTTTT.

The genes are TRBV6-5 and TRBJ2-7; no clear D gene. The CDR3 covers 12 residues. Trimming removed 6 bases at V and 5 bases at J, with 11 bases between. The germline V gene has CDR1 MNHEY and CDR2 SVGAGI. The CDR3 coding sequence is TGTGCCAGCAGCCCTCGCGCCAACGAGCAGTACTTC. It is translated as CASSPRANEQYF.

V and J are TRBV2 and TRBJ2-1, with TRBD2 identical over 9 bases. Trimming cost V 4 bases and J 7 bases; bases outside gene matches: 8. This CDR3 is 15 amino acids long. Germline assignment: CDR1 SNHLY and CDR2 FYNNEI. The CDR3 DNA sequence: TGTGCCAGCAGTGTTCTGAGCGGGAGGAATAATGAGCAGTTCTTC. It yields the protein CASSVLSGRNNEQFF.

The chain is built from TRBV27 and TRBJ2-7; 10 bases agree with TRBD2. This CDR3 contains 17 residues. Germline loops: CDR1 MNHEY, CDR2 SMNVEV (reference sequence). J lost 5 bases, V lost 1 base, and 11 bases had no gene match. The CDR3 protein is CASSLFHPSGSFNEQYF. CDR3 nucleotides: TGTGCCAGCAGTTTATTTCACCCTAGCGGGAGCTTCAACGAGCAGTACTTC.

The chain recombines TRBV10-1 with TRBJ2-1; 10 positions agree with TRBD2. V dropped 6 bases and J dropped 8; count of bases not matched to a gene: 10. The CDR3 consists of 15 residues. CDR1 and CDR2 from the germline V gene are WNHNN and SYGVQD (reference sequence). CDR3: CASRLPSGSKDEQFF. CDR3 DNA sequence: TGCGCCAGCAGATTACCTAGCGGGAGTAAGGATGAGCAGTTCTTC.

The CDR3 region is CASSSVQPQHF. In DNA, the CDR3 is TGTGCCAGCAGTTCAGTTCAGCCCCAGCATTTT. This rearrangement joins TRBV28 to TRBJ1-5, with D unclear. This CDR3 comprises 11 residues. V was shortened by 4 bases and J by 6 bases, with 4 bases between the two germline ends. CDR1 and CDR2 from the germline V gene are MDHEN and SYDVKM.

The genes are TRBV9 and TRBJ1-1; weak D call: TRBD1 (6 bases). Germline V gives CDR1 SGDLS, CDR2 YYNGEE. The CDR3 runs 13 residues. V was pared by 2 bases and J by 5 bases, with 10 bases between. This chain's CDR3 is CASSVSGATEAFF. The CDR3 DNA sequence: TGTGCCAGCAGCGTTTCGGGGGCAACTGAAGCTTTCTTT. Filled out from reference TRBV9 and TRBJ1-1, the complete variable domain reads DSGVTQTPKHLITATGQRVTLRCSPRSGDLSVYWYQQSLDQGLQFLIQYYNGEERAKGNILERFSAQQFPDLHSELNLSSLELGDSALYFCASSVSGATEAFFGQGTRLTVV.